The present T cell receptor (beta chain) was sequenced within a study of metastatic and nonmetastatic thyroid tumors (dated by TCRdb to about 2020). Describing the broader study: The researchers compared repertoires between peripheral blood samples and tumor or nodule tissue samples from patients with malignant or benign thyroid disease.

The CDR3 sequence holds 16 residues, the cysteine and phenylalanine included. Kept here is only the CDR3 DNA, which spans 48 bases and is read in frame from base 1. The germline V gene provides CDR1 SGHAT and CDR2 FQNNGV. From V the trimming removes 3 bases and from J it removes 4 bases, while the gene matches leave 12 bases of the junction unaccounted for. Broad study findings and their caveats: In both blood and tumor samples, malignant tumors were reported to have significantly higher TCR beta diversity than benign nodules.

A word on this clone: Its antigen is not yet known. Base qualities are not recorded, but no much larger clone differs from it by a single base.

No treatment had been received by any patient before thyroid surgery. Patient clinical samples collected from about 2011 to 2019 were retrospectively analysed using T-cell receptor beta sequencing. To prepare the library, PCR was applied. Sequenced on an Illumina HiSeq 4000. The TCR beta-chain CDR3 region of each patient was profiled by high-throughput sequencing. From the authors' description of their analysis: Drawing on CDR3 differences between clinicopathological groups, the researchers built a classifier meant to tell apart patients with distant-metastatic papillary thyroid cancer. To measure repertoire diversity the researchers used the Shannon index, while the Morisita-Horn index served to gauge how similar the tumor and blood repertoires were. Using fastp trimming at Q25 and MiXCR clonotype assembly, TCRdb reanalyzed the public sequencing data and kept in-frame beta chains. TCRdb assigned the V and J calls; the authors' analysis was not used. A total of roughly 48,000 clones appear in this sample, around a sixth of them only once. The ten largest clones represent almost 3% of the sample.

Sequencing was performed on blood. The sequence came from a female donor with papillary thyroid cancer or a benign thyroid nodule (not recorded which). Some clones in this sample may be carry-over from other donors' samples. The chain is made from TRBV11-2 and TRBJ2-7, with TRBD2 identical over 7 junction bases. Here the CDR3 is given as CASSFPGGYAHYEQYF. In nucleotide form, the sequence is TGTGCCAGCAGCTTTCCCGGGGGGTACGCACATTACGAGCAGTACTTC.